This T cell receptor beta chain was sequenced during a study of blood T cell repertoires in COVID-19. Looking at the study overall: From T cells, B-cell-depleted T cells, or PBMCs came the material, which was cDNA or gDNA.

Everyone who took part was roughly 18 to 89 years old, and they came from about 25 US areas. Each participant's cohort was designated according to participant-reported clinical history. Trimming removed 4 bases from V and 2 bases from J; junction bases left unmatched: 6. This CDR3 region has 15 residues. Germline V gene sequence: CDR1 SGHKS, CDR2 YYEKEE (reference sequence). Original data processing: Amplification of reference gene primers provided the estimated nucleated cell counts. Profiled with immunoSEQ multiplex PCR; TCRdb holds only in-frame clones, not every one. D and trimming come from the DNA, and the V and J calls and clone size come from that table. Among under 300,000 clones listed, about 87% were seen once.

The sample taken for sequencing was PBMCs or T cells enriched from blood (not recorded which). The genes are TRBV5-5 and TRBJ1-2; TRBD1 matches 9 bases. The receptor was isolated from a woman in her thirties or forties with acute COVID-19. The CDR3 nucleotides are TGTGCCAGCAGCCCTGGGACAGGGAGAAACTATGGCTACACCTTC. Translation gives CASSPGTGRNYGYTF.